The 27 T cell receptor beta chains in this list originate from one sample, sequenced in a study of T cells after yellow fever vaccination. TCRdb fed the 5' RACE reads into MiXCR, producing one record per CDR3 protein. The sample contains 150,000 to 200,000 distinct CDR3 sequences, roughly 11% of which appear only once. Here the sequenced sample was CD8+ T cells sorted from PBMCs, taken 15 days after the yellow fever booster vaccination. The receptors were sampled from a man between 18 and 29 years old who received the YFV17D yellow fever vaccine.

With respect to this clonotype: Here the CDR3 omits its conserved ending phenylalanine or tryptophan, so a read error is the likely source. The V call is TRBV6-2 or TRBV6-3, the J call TRBJ2-1; 7 bases map to TRBD1. The CDR3 runs 16 residues. The ends lost 7 bases at V and 4 bases at J; junction bases unmatched: 13. In germline, CDR1 is MNHEY, CDR2 SVGEGT. DNA for the CDR3: TGTGCCAGCACCTTACAGGCAGGGGGAGCATACAATGAGCAGTTCTTA. Amino acids: CASTLQAGGAYNEQFL.

J is TRBJ1-1 and V is TRBV7-6; tentatively, D is TRBD1 (5 bases). Germline CDR1 and CDR2: SGHVS and FNYEAQ. This CDR3 spans 16 amino acids. The V end was cut by 3 bases, the J end by 4 bases, with 18 bases between. CDR3 DNA sequence: TGTGCCAGCAGCTTGGTGGGGAGGGGCACGGGCACTGAAGCTTTCTTT. Translation: CASSLVGRGTGTEAFF.

The gene calls are TRBV10-3 and TRBJ2-1, with 10 positions matching TRBD2. V lost 8 bases and J lost 10; bases outside the gene matches: 11. The germline V gene encodes CDR1 ENHRY and CDR2 SYGVKD. The CDR3 length is 14 residues. The CDR3 nucleotides read TGTGCCATCGGCAGCGGGGGGGCCACACTGGAGCAGTTCTTC. Encoded protein: CAIGSGGATLEQFF.

This chain links TRBV29-1 with TRBJ2-1; 9 nucleotides line up with TRBD1. This CDR3 has 15 residues. Trimming at V came to 0 bases and at J to 10 bases, leaving 10 bases not matched to a gene. Germline lookup yields CDR1 SQVTM and CDR2 ANQGSEA. CDR3 sequence (DNA): TGCAGCGTTGAAGATCAACAGGGGGCGTGGGGCGAGCAGTTCTTC. Translated: CSVEDQQGAWGEQFF.

This sequence joins TRBV5-5 and TRBJ2-5; either TRBD1 or TRBD2 may fit D (5 bases each). V lost 2 bases and J lost 1, with 12 bases in between. The CDR3 covers 15 residues. Germline loops: CDR1 SGHKS, CDR2 YYEKEE (reference sequence). CDR3 residues: CASSFFGTSQETQYF. CDR3 DNA sequence: TGTGCCAGCAGCTTTTTCGGGACCAGCCAAGAGACCCAGTACTTC.

This clonotype was counted between two and nine times. The chain has TRBV5-1 and TRBJ2-1; D remains ambiguous. Germline V lookup: CDR1 SGHRS, CDR2 YFSETQ. V lost 1 base, J lost 7 bases, and 12 bases lay in between. This CDR3 region has 14 residues. The CDR3 DNA reads TGCGCCAGCAGCTTGATTAGGCGCTTAAATGAGCAGTTCTTC. Translation gives CASSLIRRLNEQFF. The variable domain in full, completed from reference TRBV5-1 and TRBJ2-1, reads KAGVTQTPRYLIKTRGQQVTLSCSPISGHRSVSWYQQTPGQGLQFLFEYFSETQRNKGNFPGRFSGRQFSNSRSEMNVSTLELGDSALYLCASSLIRRLNEQFFGPGTRLTVL.

At least ten counts were recorded for this clonotype. The rearrangement links TRBV29-1 to TRBJ2-1, with unresolved D. This CDR3 contains 11 residues. The V end was cut by 0 bases, the J end by 8 bases, with 5 bases between. The germline V gene encodes CDR1 SQVTM and CDR2 ANQGSEA. The CDR3 region has the DNA TGCAGCGTTGAAGATTGGTATGAGCAGTTCTTC. As protein: CSVEDWYEQFF.

J is TRBJ2-1 and V is TRBV4-1; TRBD1 might be the D (6 bases). Germline CDR1 MGHRA, CDR2 YSYEKL. This CDR3 is built from 15 residues. Trimming took 1 base from V and 6 from J, leaving 13 bases between them. The CDR3 coding sequence is TGCGCCAGCAGCCAAGGCAGGGGTTCAATCAATGAGCAGTTCTTC. This sequence encodes CASSQGRGSINEQFF.

This clonotype has a handful of counts. The rearrangement links TRBV27 to TRBJ2-5; D is possibly TRBD2 (7 bases). Germline V gene sequence: CDR1 MNHEY, CDR2 SMNVEV (reference sequence). This CDR3 region has 15 residues. V was pared by 3 bases and J by 5 bases, with 16 bases between. The CDR3 region is CASSFLGGGWETQYF. The CDR3 DNA sequence: TGTGCCAGCAGTTTCCTAGGGGGGGGCTGGGAGACCCAGTACTTC.

The table lists this clonotype with a few counts. The chain uses TRBV7-2 and TRBJ2-7; D remains unclear. V was cut by 2 bases and J by 4 bases, with 6 bases left in between. The CDR3 has 12 residues. The germline CDR1 and CDR2 sequences are SGHTA and FQGNSA. For the CDR3, the DNA is TGTGCCAGCAGCTTACTGGGGTACGAGCAGTACGTC. It is translated as CASSLLGYEQYV.

This clonotype was counted a few times. The V and J genes are TRBV7-6 and TRBJ2-7; no definite D call. Looked up from germline, CDR1 is SGHVS and CDR2 is FNYEAQ. The CDR3 is made up of 13 amino acids. V was pared by 1 base and J by 6 bases, with 10 bases between. The CDR3 is CASSLGVGREQYF. The CDR3 DNA sequence: TGTGCCAGCAGCTTAGGAGTGGGCCGCGAGCAGTACTTC.

The chain has TRBV4-3 and TRBJ1-5, with D possibly matching TRBD1 (5 bases). Deletions cut 4 bases from V and 0 bases from J, with 16 bases between. Germline V CDR1 and CDR2: LGHNA, YSLEER. The CDR3 has 17 amino acids. The CDR3 loop reads CASSPGLGTGSNQPQHF. The CDR3 nucleotides are TGCGCCAGCAGCCCAGGGCTCGGGACCGGTAGCAATCAGCCCCAGCATTTT.

The chain recombines TRBV11-1 with TRBJ2-3, with a possible D match to TRBD2 (6 bases). This CDR3 is built from 14 residues. V lost 6 bases to trimming and J lost 2 bases, with 12 bases between them. CDR1 SGHAT and CDR2 FQDESV come from the germline V gene (reference sequence). CDR3: CASSTRELTDTQYF. The CDR3 nucleotides are TGTGCCAGCAGTACCCGGGAGCTCACAGATACGCAGTATTTT.

This clonotype came up a few times. The chain joins TRBV9 to TRBJ2-1; D is possibly TRBD2 (5 bases). The V end lost 3 bases, the J end lost 4 bases, and 11 bases lay between the germline ends. This CDR3 comprises 14 residues. CDR1 is SGDLS, CDR2 YYNGEE, per germline. The CDR3 is CASSEEDTYNEQFF. The DNA for the CDR3 is TGTGCCAGCAGCGAGGAGGATACATACAATGAGCAGTTCTTC.

The rearrangement links TRBV5-1 to TRBJ2-7, with D possibly matching TRBD2 (5 bases). Trimming stripped 3 bases from V and 5 bases from J, with 12 bases between. CDR1 SGHRS and CDR2 YFSETQ come from the germline V gene. This CDR3 is built from 13 residues. The CDR3 region has the DNA TGCGCCAGCAGCTGGGGAGACTTGGACGAGCAGTACGTC. Amino acid sequence: CASSWGDLDEQYV.

Concerning this clonotype itself: Germline and junction disagree at one end, which may indicate a read error. V gene TRBV24-1 combines with J gene TRBJ2-1, with D uncertain. In germline, CDR1 is KGHDR, CDR2 SFDVKD. This CDR3 region has 14 residues. The CDR3 region is CATSDPVSHNEQFF. CDR3 coding DNA: TGTGCCACCAGTGACCCGGTCTCCCACAATGAGCAGTTCTTC.

The chain uses TRBV4-3 and TRBJ1-5; D remains ambiguous. Germline assignment: CDR1 LGHNA and CDR2 YSLEER. The CDR3 is 16 amino acids. V lost 0 bases and J lost 2, with 11 bases in between. CDR3 coding DNA: TGCGCCAGCAGCCAAGAATTTGTTGGAGGCAATCAGCCCCAGCATTTT. This gives the protein CASSQEFVGGNQPQHF.

This clonotype was seen a few times. For the CDR3, the DNA is TGTGCCAGCAGTACCCCGGGACAATTCAATCAGCCCCAGCATTTT. It encodes CASSTPGQFNQPQHF. The J gene is TRBJ1-5, the V gene TRBV6-2 or TRBV6-3, with D tentatively TRBD1 (6 bases). From germline, CDR1 is MNHEY and CDR2 SVGEGT. The germline V and J ends were trimmed by 5 bases and 3 bases, with 14 bases remaining between them. This CDR3 has 15 amino acids.

This clonotype was counted between two and nine times. This sequence joins TRBV7-2 and TRBJ2-3, with D maybe TRBD1 (6 bases). This CDR3 has 16 amino acids. CDR1 SGHTA and CDR2 FQGNSA come from the germline V gene. The V end was cut by 5 bases, the J end by 2 bases, with 17 bases between. CDR3 loop: CASSPFEDSHTDTQYF. The CDR3 DNA reads TGTGCCAGCAGCCCCTTCGAGGACAGTCACACAGATACGCAGTATTTT.

The V and J genes are TRBV11-2 and TRBJ2-1; 7 bases fit TRBD1. V shed 1 base and J 7 bases; nucleotides not matched to a gene: 10. Germline CDR1 and CDR2: SGHAT and FQNNGV. This CDR3 is 16 amino acids long. The CDR3 DNA is TGTGCCAGCAGCTTAGTGGGGGAGACAGGGTGGAATGAGCAGTTCTTC. Residues: CASSLVGETGWNEQFF.

The sample holds a few counts of this clonotype. This chain links TRBV7-9 with TRBJ1-2, with 10 bases aligning to TRBD1. The germline V gene has CDR1 SEHNR and CDR2 FQNEAQ (reference sequence). The trim removed 4 bases at V and 5 bases at J, leaving 1 base unmatched. The CDR3 length is 13 residues. In DNA, the CDR3 is TGTGCCAGCAGCTGGGACAGGGGATATGGCTACACCTTC. This codes for CASSWDRGYGYTF. The complete variable domain, with remaining parts taken from reference TRBV7-9 and TRBJ1-2, reads DTGVSQNPRHKITKRGQNVTFRCDPISEHNRLYWYRQTLGQGPEFLTYFQNEAQLEKSRLLSDRFSAERPKGSFSTLEIQRTEQGDSAMYLCASSWDRGYGYTFGSGTRLTVV.

The gene calls are TRBV30 and TRBJ2-5; 10 bases are shared with TRBD2. In germline, CDR1 is GTSNPN, CDR2 SVGIG (reference sequence). Trimming at V came to 4 bases and at J to 7 bases, leaving 24 bases not matched to a gene. The CDR3 is 19 amino acids. CDR3 sequence reads: CAWNYRLAGAKLHSGTQYF. The CDR3 DNA follows: TGTGCCTGGAATTATCGGCTAGCGGGGGCCAAACTTCATTCCGGGACCCAGTACTTC.

The gene calls are TRBV7-2 and TRBJ2-5; the D gene is possibly TRBD2 (5 bases). Germline V gene lookup returns CDR1 SGHTA and CDR2 FQGNSA. V lost 1 base, J lost 2 bases, and 11 bases lay in between. This CDR3 spans 15 amino acids. The chain's CDR3 is CASSLDPSQQETQYF. The CDR3 bases are TGTGCCAGCAGCTTAGATCCTAGCCAACAAGAGACCCAGTACTTC.

This clonotype has a single count. This chain joins TRBV20-1 and TRBJ2-7; D unresolved. Germline assignment: CDR1 DFQATT and CDR2 SNEGSKA (reference sequence). The CDR3 consists of 15 residues. Trimming removed 3 bases at V and 2 bases at J, with 17 bases between. Here the CDR3 DNA reads TGCAGTGCTAGCCCGACCGCTTTCGACCCCTACGAGCAGTACGTC. As protein: CSASPTAFDPYEQYV.

This clonotype appeared a few times. This rearrangement joins TRBV12-3 or TRBV12-4 to TRBJ1-5, with 7 bases fitting TRBD1. J was trimmed by 7 bases and V by 5 bases; bases with no gene match: 8. This CDR3 comprises 14 residues. Written as DNA, the CDR3 is TGTGCCAGCAGTCCAAGACAGGGTTACCAGCCCCAGCATTTT. It is translated as CASSPRQGYQPQHF.

This clonotype was recorded a few times. This sequence joins TRBV27 and TRBJ2-3, with unresolved D. V dropped 8 bases and J dropped 6 bases, with 12 bases sitting between them. The CDR3 totals 12 residues. Germline V CDR1 and CDR2: MNHEY, SMNVEV (reference sequence). The CDR3 DNA reads as TGTGCCAGCGGATTACTCAGTGATACGCAGTATTTT. It specifies CASGLLSDTQYF.

The V call is TRBV12-3 or TRBV12-4, the J call TRBJ2-1; 7 bases fit TRBD2. V dropped 3 bases and J dropped 4; count of bases not matched to a gene: 9. The CDR3 consists of 16 residues. CDR3 in DNA: TGTGCCAGCAGTTTGACAACCGGCGGGGGTTACAATGAGCAGTTCTTC. It yields the protein CASSLTTGGGYNEQFF.